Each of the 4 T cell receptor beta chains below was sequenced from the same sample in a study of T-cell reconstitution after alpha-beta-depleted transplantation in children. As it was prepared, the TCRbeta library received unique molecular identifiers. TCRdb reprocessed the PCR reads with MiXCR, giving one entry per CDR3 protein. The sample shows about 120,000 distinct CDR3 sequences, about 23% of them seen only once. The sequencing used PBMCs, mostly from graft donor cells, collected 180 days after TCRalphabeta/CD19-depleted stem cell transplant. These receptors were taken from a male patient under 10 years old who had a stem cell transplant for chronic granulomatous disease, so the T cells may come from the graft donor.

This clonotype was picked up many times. The CDR3, as DNA: TGTGCCAGCAGCTTAACCGGACAGGGGGAAGCTTTCTTT. Translated: CASSLTGQGEAFF. The gene calls are TRBV5-5 and TRBJ1-1; 9 bases are a match to TRBD1. After removal of 2 bases from V and 8 bases from J, the junction contained 4 bases not matched to a gene. The CDR3 is made up of 13 amino acids. Germline V CDR1 and CDR2: SGHKS, YYEKEE (reference sequence).

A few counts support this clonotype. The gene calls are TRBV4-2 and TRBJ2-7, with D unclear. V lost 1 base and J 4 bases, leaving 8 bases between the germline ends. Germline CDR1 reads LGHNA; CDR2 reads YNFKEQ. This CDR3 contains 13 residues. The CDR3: CASSQGPTYEQYF. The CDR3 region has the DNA TGTGCCAGCAGCCAAGGTCCTACTTACGAGCAGTACTTC.

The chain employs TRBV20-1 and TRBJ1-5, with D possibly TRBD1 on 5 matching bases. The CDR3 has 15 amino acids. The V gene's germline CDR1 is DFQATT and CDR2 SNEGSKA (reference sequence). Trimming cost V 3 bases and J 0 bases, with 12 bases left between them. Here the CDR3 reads CSASGTDYSNQPQHF. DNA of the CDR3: TGCAGTGCTAGCGGGACGGACTATAGCAATCAGCCCCAGCATTTT.

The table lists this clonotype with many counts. CDR3 sequence (DNA): TGCGCCAGCAGCCAACTTAGCGGGGTAGCGAATGAGCAGTTCTTC. This gives the protein CASSQLSGVANEQFF. The chain recombines TRBV5-1 with TRBJ2-1, with 8 bases lining up with TRBD2. J lost 7 bases, V lost 4 bases, and 10 bases had no gene match. CDR3 length: 15 residues. Per the germline V gene, CDR1 is SGHRS and CDR2 is YFSETQ.